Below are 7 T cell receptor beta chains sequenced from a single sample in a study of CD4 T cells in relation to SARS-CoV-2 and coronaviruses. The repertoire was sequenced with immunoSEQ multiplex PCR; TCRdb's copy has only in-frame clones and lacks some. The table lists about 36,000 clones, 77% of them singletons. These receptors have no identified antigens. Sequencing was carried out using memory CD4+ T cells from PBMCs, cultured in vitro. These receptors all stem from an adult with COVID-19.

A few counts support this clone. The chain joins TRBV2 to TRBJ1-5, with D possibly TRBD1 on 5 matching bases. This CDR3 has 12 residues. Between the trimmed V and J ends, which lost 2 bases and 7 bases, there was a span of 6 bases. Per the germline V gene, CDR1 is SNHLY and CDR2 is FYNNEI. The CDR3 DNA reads TGTGCCAGCAGTGAAAGGGGACAGCCCCAGCATTTT. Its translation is CASSERGQPQHF. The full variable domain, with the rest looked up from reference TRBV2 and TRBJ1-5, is EPEVTQTPSHQVTQMGQEVILRCVPISNHLYFYWYRQILGQKVEFLVSFYNNEISEKSEIFDDQFSVERPDGSNFTLKIRSTKLEDSAMYFCASSERGQPQHFGDGTRLSIL.

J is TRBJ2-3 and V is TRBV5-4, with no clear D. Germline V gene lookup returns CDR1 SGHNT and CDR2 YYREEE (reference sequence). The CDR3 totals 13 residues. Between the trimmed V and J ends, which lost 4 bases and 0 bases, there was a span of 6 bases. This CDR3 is CASSTASTDTQYF. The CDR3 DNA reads TGTGCCAGCAGCACCGCCAGCACAGATACGCAGTATTTT.

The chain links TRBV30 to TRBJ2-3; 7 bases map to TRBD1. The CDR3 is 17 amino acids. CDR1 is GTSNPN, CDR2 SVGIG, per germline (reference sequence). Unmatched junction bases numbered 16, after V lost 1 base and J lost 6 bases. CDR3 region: CAWSGDRQGSPLDTQYF. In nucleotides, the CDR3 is TGTGCCTGGAGTGGGGATCGACAGGGTAGTCCACTTGATACGCAGTATTTT.

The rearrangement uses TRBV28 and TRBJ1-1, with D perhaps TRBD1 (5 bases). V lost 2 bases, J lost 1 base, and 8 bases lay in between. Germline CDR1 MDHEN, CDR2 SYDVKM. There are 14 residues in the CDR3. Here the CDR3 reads CASSLGGWNTEAFF. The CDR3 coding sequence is TGTGCCAGCAGTTTAGGGGGGTGGAACACTGAAGCTTTCTTT.

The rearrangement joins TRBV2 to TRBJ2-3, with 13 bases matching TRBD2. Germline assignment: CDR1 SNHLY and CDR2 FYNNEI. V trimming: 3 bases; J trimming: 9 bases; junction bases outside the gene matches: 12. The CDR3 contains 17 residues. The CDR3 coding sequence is TGTGCCAGCAGTGACCGACTAGCGGGAGGTAGGGGTCGGACGCAGTATTTT. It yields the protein CASSDRLAGGRGRTQYF. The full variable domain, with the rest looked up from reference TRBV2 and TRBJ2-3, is EPEVTQTPSHQVTQMGQEVILRCVPISNHLYFYWYRQILGQKVEFLVSFYNNEISEKSEIFDDQFSVERPDGSNFTLKIRSTKLEDSAMYFCASSDRLAGGRGRTQYFGPGTRLTVL.

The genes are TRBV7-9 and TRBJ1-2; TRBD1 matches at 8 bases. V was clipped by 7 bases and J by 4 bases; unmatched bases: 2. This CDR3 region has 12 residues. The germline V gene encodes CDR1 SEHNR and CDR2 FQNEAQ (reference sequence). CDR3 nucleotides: TGTGCCAGCACTACAGGGGGCTATGGCTACACCTTC. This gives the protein CASTTGGYGYTF.

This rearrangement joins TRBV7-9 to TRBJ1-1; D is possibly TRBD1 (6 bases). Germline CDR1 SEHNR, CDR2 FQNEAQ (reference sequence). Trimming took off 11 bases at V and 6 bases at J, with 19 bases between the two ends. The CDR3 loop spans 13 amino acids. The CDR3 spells CAGIRGGNPEAFF. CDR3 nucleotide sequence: TGTGCCGGAATCAGGGGAGGTAACCCTGAAGCTTTCTTT.